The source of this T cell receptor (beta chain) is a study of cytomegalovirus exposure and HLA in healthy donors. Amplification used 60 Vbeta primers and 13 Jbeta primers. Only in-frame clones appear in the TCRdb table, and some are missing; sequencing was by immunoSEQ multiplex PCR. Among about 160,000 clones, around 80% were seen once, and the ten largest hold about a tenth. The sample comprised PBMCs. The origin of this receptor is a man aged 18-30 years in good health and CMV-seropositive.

The DNA for the CDR3 is TGTGCCAGCAGCACCAAATTTAGCGGGGGAGACTACAATGAGCAGTTCTTC. Translated: CASSTKFSGGDYNEQFF. The chain is built from TRBV9 and TRBJ2-1; 9 nucleotides line up with TRBD2. The CDR3 covers 17 residues. Trimming at V came to 4 bases and at J to 3 bases, leaving 11 bases not matched to a gene. CDR1 and CDR2 (germline): SGDLS, YYNGEE. The whole variable domain, filled in from reference TRBV9 and TRBJ2-1, reads DSGVTQTPKHLITATGQRVTLRCSPRSGDLSVYWYQQSLDQGLQFLIQYYNGEERAKGNILERFSAQQFPDLHSELNLSSLELGDSALYFCASSTKFSGGDYNEQFFGPGTRLTVL.